The 11 T cell receptor beta chains in this list originate from one sample, sequenced in a study of PD-1 blockade in classical Hodgkin lymphoma. Assay: immunoSEQ multiplex PCR; the TCRdb copy retains only in-frame clones and omits some. The sample includes 15,000 to 20,000 clones, more than 60% of them seen just once. There was relapse after autologous stem cell transplantation in every patient, and there was variation in brentuximab vedotin exposure. The source material was peripheral blood mononuclear cells (PBMCs), sampled at baseline. All receptors come from a human donor with classical Hodgkin lymphoma.

V gene TRBV28 combines with J gene TRBJ2-3, with 9 bases matching TRBD2. The CDR3 has 18 residues. V gave up 4 bases and J gave up 6 bases; unmatched junction bases: 17. The germline CDR1 and CDR2 sequences are MDHEN and SYDVKM. In DNA form, the CDR3 reads TGTGCCAGCAGTTCCCCTCTCCTGGATAGCGGGGGAGAGGATACGCAGTATTTT. It is translated as CASSSPLLDSGGEDTQYF.

The rearrangement uses TRBV5-4 and TRBJ1-1; the D is unclear. V dropped 0 bases and J dropped 4 bases, with 13 bases sitting between them. CDR1 and CDR2 (germline): SGHNT, YYREEE (reference sequence). The CDR3 is made up of 15 amino acids. This CDR3 is CASSLGGQSRTEAFF. CDR3 DNA sequence: TGTGCCAGCAGCTTGGGTGGTCAGTCGCGCACTGAAGCTTTCTTT.

Relative to its sample, this clone is medium-sized (0.01 to 0.1%). The chain combines TRBV19 with TRBJ1-2; D unclear. Germline CDR1 and CDR2: LNHDA and SQIVND (reference sequence). The CDR3 spans 13 residues. The germline V and J ends were trimmed by 3 bases and 4 bases, with 9 bases remaining between them. In nucleotides, the CDR3 is TGTGCCAGTAGTATCGACGGTACCTATGGCTACACCTTC. Amino acids: CASSIDGTYGYTF.

This clone was observed a single time. The chain joins TRBV30 to TRBJ2-7, with D hard to call. Trimming shortened V by 1 base and J by 1 base, and 5 bases separated the two germline ends. The V gene's germline CDR1 is GTSNPN and CDR2 SVGIG (reference sequence). The CDR3 covers 12 residues. CDR3 sequence: CAWSGASYEQYF. The DNA for the CDR3 is TGTGCCTGGAGTGGGGCATCCTACGAGCAGTACTTC.

This clone was detected only once. The rearrangement links TRBV6-5 to TRBJ2-3; 7 bases align to TRBD2. V lost 6 bases and J lost 0; bases outside the gene matches: 6. CDR3 size: 15 residues. Germline V gives CDR1 MNHEY, CDR2 SVGAGI. CDR3 residues: CASRGLSGSTDTQYF. The CDR3 bases are TGTGCCAGCAGGGGACTTAGCGGGAGCACAGATACGCAGTATTTT.

Sample share makes this clone medium-sized. The gene calls are TRBV28 and TRBJ1-6, with 8 nucleotides matching TRBD1. Germline V CDR1 and CDR2: MDHEN, SYDVKM. V lost 4 bases, J lost 7 bases, and 9 bases stayed unmatched. There are 16 residues in the CDR3. The DNA for the CDR3 is TGTGCCAGCAGTTCACCTCTGACAGGGGCAAATTCACCCCTCCACTTT. It codes for CASSSPLTGANSPLHF.

The J gene is TRBJ1-5, the V gene TRBV19; 9 bases map to TRBD1. Per the germline V gene, CDR1 is LNHDA and CDR2 is SQIVND (reference sequence). Trimming removed 9 bases from V and 5 bases from J; junction bases left unmatched: 5. CDR3 length: 13 amino acids. CDR3 in amino acids: CASRDRVDQPQHF. The CDR3 nucleotides read TGTGCCAGCCGGGACAGGGTCGATCAGCCCCAGCATTTT. Full variable domain (outside the CDR3, taken from reference TRBV19 and TRBJ1-5): DGGITQSPKYLFRKEGQNVTLSCEQNLNHDAMYWYRQDPGQGLRLIYYSQIVNDFQKGDIAEGYSVSREKKESFPLTVTSAQKNPTAFYLCASRDRVDQPQHFGDGTRLSIL.

The gene calls are TRBV2 and TRBJ1-5; D is undetermined. Germline loops: CDR1 SNHLY, CDR2 FYNNEI. This CDR3 contains 13 residues. The V gene lost 8 bases and the J gene lost 3 bases, with 11 bases spanning the gap. The CDR3 bases are TGTGCCAGCCGGGGAGGGCACAATCAGCCCCAGCATTTT. This encodes CASRGGHNQPQHF.

V gene TRBV10-3 combines with J gene TRBJ2-3; tentative D call: TRBD2 (5 bases). This CDR3 is built from 14 residues. Per germline, CDR1 ENHRY and CDR2 SYGVKD. The V gene lost 3 bases and the J gene lost 6 bases, with 13 bases spanning the gap. CDR3 in DNA: TGTGCCATCAGTGAAGGAGGTGGAGGCGATACGCAGTATTTT. Amino acids: CAISEGGGGDTQYF.

Here the CDR3 reads CAWSVETGVKNIQYF. The CDR3 nucleotides are TGTGCCTGGAGTGTAGAGACAGGGGTAAAAAACATTCAGTACTTC. The chain has TRBV30 and TRBJ2-4; the match to TRBD1 covers 8 bases. Trimming at V came to 0 bases and at J to 4 bases, leaving 5 bases not matched to a gene. The CDR3 spans 15 residues. In germline, CDR1 is GTSNPN, CDR2 SVGIG (reference sequence).

This rearrangement joins TRBV2 to TRBJ2-7; D gene ambiguous. Trimming removed 4 bases at V and 5 bases at J, with 15 bases between. CDR1 and CDR2 (germline): SNHLY, FYNNEI. The CDR3 runs 14 residues. The CDR3 nucleotides read TGTGCCAGCAGTGTTAAAGGCACAATTAACGAGCAGTACTTC. It yields the protein CASSVKGTINEQYF.